A single sample gave rise to the 20 T cell receptor beta chains below, sequenced in a study of blood T cells in healthy people across ages. A sample-barcoded 5' primer and a J-beta primer mix were used in a second PCR of roughly 6 to 11 cycles. Each CDR3 protein is one row after TCRdb ran MiXCR on the 5' RACE reads. The table lists about 1.6 million distinct CDR3 sequences, about 31% of them singletons. The sequencing sample was made of blood. The receptors derive from a woman under 40 in good health.

CDR3 coding DNA: TGTGCCAGCAGTTTATACAGGGAAGGTCAGCCCCAGCATTTT. This sequence encodes CASSLYREGQPQHF. The chain uses TRBV28 and TRBJ1-5; TRBD1 might be the D (6 bases). Trimming stripped 1 base from V and 6 bases from J, with 10 bases between. From germline, CDR1 is MDHEN and CDR2 SYDVKM. The CDR3 loop spans 14 amino acids. Based on the CDR3 plus reference TRBV28 and TRBJ1-5, the full variable domain is DVKVTQSSRYLVKRTGEKVFLECVQDMDHENMFWYRQDPGLGLRLIYFSYDVKMKEKGDIPEGYSVSREKKERFSLILESASTNQTSMYLCASSLYREGQPQHFGDGTRLSIL.

The V and J genes are TRBV3-1 and TRBJ2-7; D assignment may be TRBD1 or TRBD2 (5 bases each). The assigned J gene may be wrong: the sequence end matches TRBJ2-5 better. Germline V gives CDR1 LGHDT, CDR2 YNNKEL (reference sequence). This CDR3 contains 17 residues. The CDR3 DNA reads TGTGCCAGCAGCCAAGCCTCCCCGGGACGCGAGGCGAAGACCCAGTACTTC. It translates to CASSQASPGREAKTQYF.

There are a few counts of this clonotype. The gene calls are TRBV10-3 and TRBJ2-1; D is possibly TRBD1 (6 bases). The CDR3 length is 14 residues. Trimming stripped 5 bases from V and 4 bases from J, with 12 bases between. Looked up from germline, CDR1 is ENHRY and CDR2 is SYGVKD. CDR3 in DNA: TGTGCCATCAGTCTCCAGGGGATTTACAATGAGCAGTTCTTC. Amino acid sequence: CAISLQGIYNEQFF.

The chain couples TRBV7-3 to TRBJ2-6, with a possible D match to TRBD2 (5 bases). Germline CDR1 reads SGHTA; CDR2 reads FQGTGA. Trimming left V 4 bases short and J 4 bases short, with 8 bases between. This CDR3 has 14 amino acids. CDR3 region: CASSSPGGANVLTF. The CDR3, as DNA: TGTGCCAGCAGCTCCCCGGGAGGGGCCAACGTCCTGACTTTC. Drawing the rest from reference TRBV7-3 and TRBJ2-6, the complete variable domain is GAGVSQTPSNKVTEKGKYVELRCDPISGHTALYWYRQSLGQGPEFLIYFQGTGAADDSGLPNDRFFAVRPEGSVSTLKIQRTERGDSAVYLCASSSPGGANVLTFGAGSRLTVL.

This clonotype was seen a few times. The chain combines TRBV10-2 with TRBJ2-2; TRBD2 matches at 7 bases. The CDR3 covers 16 residues. The V gene end was trimmed by 4 bases and the J gene end by 8 bases; junction bases not matched to a gene: 13. Germline loops: CDR1 WSHSY, CDR2 SAAADI. CDR3 in amino acids: CASSGVGGSGQGELFF. CDR3 sequence (DNA): TGCGCCAGCAGTGGGGTTGGCGGGAGTGGGCAAGGGGAGCTGTTTTTT.

The V gene is TRBV30, the J gene TRBJ1-4; D may be TRBD1 (6 bases). Trimming removed 4 bases at V and 5 bases at J, with 17 bases between. The germline V gene has CDR1 GTSNPN and CDR2 SVGIG (reference sequence). The CDR3 has 15 amino acids. The CDR3 bases are TGTGCCTGGAACACAGGACAGAGATTGAATGAAAAACTGTTTTTT. Amino acid sequence: CAWNTGQRLNEKLFF.

J is TRBJ2-1 and V is TRBV4-2, with 10 positions matching TRBD2. Germline CDR1 LGHNA, CDR2 YNFKEQ. The CDR3 runs 16 residues. Trimming took 3 bases from V and 6 from J; bases not matched to a gene: 8. CDR3 region: CASSHGLAEGSNEQFF. CDR3 nucleotides: TGTGCCAGCAGCCACGGACTAGCGGAGGGCTCCAATGAGCAGTTCTTC.

V gene TRBV6-2 or TRBV6-3 combines with J gene TRBJ1-5; no clear D gene. Germline CDR1 and CDR2: MNHEY and SVGEGT. Trimming shortened V by 2 bases and J by 3 bases, and 8 bases separated the two germline ends. CDR3 length equals 14 residues. CDR3 DNA sequence: TGTGCCAGCAGTTACCGCAGAACCAATCAGCCCCAGCATTTT. It translates to CASSYRRTNQPQHF.

V and J are TRBV7-9 and TRBJ2-2, with D maybe TRBD1 (6 bases). Germline V gene lookup returns CDR1 SEHNR and CDR2 FQNEAQ (reference sequence). The V and J ends lost 6 bases and 7 bases respectively, with 9 bases between them. This CDR3 region has 12 residues. CDR3 residues: CASSQGHGELFF. CDR3 DNA sequence: TGTGCCAGCAGTCAGGGGCACGGGGAGCTGTTTTTT.

Worth noting for this clonotype: Being one base from a much bigger clone, this may be a read error. This chain connects TRBV4-1 to TRBJ2-4; D may be TRBD1 (5 bases). V was pared by 0 bases and J by 13 bases, with 22 bases between. This CDR3 is built from 16 residues. Germline V gene lookup returns CDR1 MGHRA and CDR2 YSYEKL. The CDR3 reads CASSQDTGVKSYGQYF. The CDR3 nucleotides are TGCGCCAGCAGCCAAGATACAGGTGTAAAGTCATACGGGCAGTACTTC.

This clonotype was seen a few times. The chain is built from TRBV30 and TRBJ1-2; 7 nucleotides line up with TRBD1. Trimming took 2 bases from V and 7 from J; bases not matched to a gene: 7. The germline CDR1 and CDR2 sequences are GTSNPN and SVGIG (reference sequence). CDR3 length: 13 residues. CDR3 DNA sequence: TGTGCCTGGAGTCGAGGACAGGCGTCTGGCTACACCTTC. Translating gives CAWSRGQASGYTF.

Of note for this clonotype: This sequence may be a read error, since a much larger clone differs from it by one base. The chain carries TRBV29-1 and TRBJ2-5; D not certain. The better agreement between TRBJ2-7 and the DNA end casts doubt on the J call. Germline CDR1 SQVTM, CDR2 ANQGSEA. The CDR3 runs to 14 residues. The chain's CDR3 is CSAVPVPHFFEQYF. The CDR3 coding sequence is TGCAGCGCCGTCCCTGTACCCCATTTTTTCGAGCAGTACTTC.

The chain joins TRBV20-1 to TRBJ2-7; 9 nucleotides line up with TRBD2. The J call is doubtful: the DNA matches TRBJ2-5 better. Germline CDR1 and CDR2: DFQATT and SNEGSKA (reference sequence). The CDR3 has 15 residues. The CDR3 DNA sequence: TGCAGTGCCCACAGCGGGGGGAGAAGTGTGGAGACCCAGTACTTC. This encodes CSAHSGGRSVETQYF.

This clonotype showed up just a few times. J is TRBJ1-2 and V is TRBV3-1; the D is unclear. Germline CDR1 reads LGHDT; CDR2 reads YNNKEL (reference sequence). The V gene lost 1 base and the J gene lost 6 bases, with 9 bases spanning the gap. This CDR3 is built from 13 residues. CDR3 DNA: TGTGCCAGCAGCCAAGCCCTCTATAATGGCTACACCTTC. The encoded protein is CASSQALYNGYTF.

This clonotype was counted a few times. One end of the junction does not line up with germline, which may come from a read error. CDR3 nucleotides: TGTGCCAGCAGTTTAAAGGACAGAAACACCGGGGAGCGGTTTTTT. Amino acid sequence: CASSLKDRNTGERFF. The chain uses TRBV12-3 or TRBV12-4 and TRBJ2-2; TRBD1 might be the D (6 bases). This CDR3 contains 15 residues.

The chain joins TRBV7-8 to TRBJ2-1; a possible D gene is TRBD2 (8 bases). V shed 0 bases and J shed 13 bases, with 22 bases lying between them. This CDR3 has 16 amino acids. Germline V gives CDR1 SGHVS, CDR2 FQNEAQ. CDR3 residues: CASSLARGVGGETQFF. CDR3 nucleotides: TGTGCCAGCAGCTTAGCGCGGGGGGTAGGGGGCGAGACCCAGTTCTTC.

This clonotype was seen a handful of times. V gene TRBV2 combines with J gene TRBJ1-2, with D unresolved. The CDR3 contains 13 residues. The V end lost 2 bases, the J end lost 8 bases, and 12 bases lay between the germline ends. Germline V gene lookup returns CDR1 SNHLY and CDR2 FYNNEI. The DNA of the CDR3 is TGTGCCAGCAGTGAAAGTCTCCGAGGGGGCTACACCTTC. Its protein product is CASSESLRGGYTF. Full variable domain (rest looked up from reference TRBV2 and TRBJ1-2): EPEVTQTPSHQVTQMGQEVILRCVPISNHLYFYWYRQILGQKVEFLVSFYNNEISEKSEIFDDQFSVERPDGSNFTLKIRSTKLEDSAMYFCASSESLRGGYTFGSGTRLTVV.

This clonotype was found a few times. The chain links TRBV20-1 to TRBJ1-1; D is unresolved. V lost 2 bases to trimming and J lost 1 base, with 2 bases between them. This CDR3 contains 11 residues. Germline V gene lookup returns CDR1 DFQATT and CDR2 SNEGSKA (reference sequence). CDR3 DNA sequence: TGCAGTGCTAGACCGAACACTGAAGCTTTCTTT. It codes for CSARPNTEAFF.

The V call is TRBV27, the J call TRBJ2-7; possibly TRBD2 for D (6 bases). With 6 bases removed from V and 1 base from J, the gap between germline ends came to 13 bases. Germline loops: CDR1 MNHEY, CDR2 SMNVEV (reference sequence). The CDR3 covers 14 residues. The CDR3 reads CASREASDSYEQYF. The CDR3 coding sequence is TGTGCCAGCAGAGAGGCTAGCGATTCCTACGAGCAGTACTTC.

This clonotype was counted at least ten times. The chain is built from TRBV20-1 and TRBJ2-3, with 7 bases identical to TRBD1. In germline, CDR1 is DFQATT, CDR2 SNEGSKA (reference sequence). This CDR3 is built from 13 residues. J lost 8 bases, V lost 3 bases, and 8 bases had no gene match. CDR3 protein: CSASQGVSSTQYF. For the CDR3, the DNA is TGCAGTGCTAGTCAGGGGGTCTCATCTACGCAGTATTTT.